The sequence of this TCR beta chain was determined in a study of cytomegalovirus exposure and HLA in healthy donors. The primer mix had 60 Vbeta and 13 Jbeta primers. Profiling relied on immunoSEQ multiplex PCR, and the TCRdb table lists in-frame clones only, not all of them. The sample has some 130,000 clones, around 77% seen once; the top ten hold approximately 1.7%. CDR1 and CDR2 from the germline V gene are SGHVS and FQNEAQ. V lost 6 bases to trimming and J lost 5 bases; unmatched junction nucleotides: 6. The length of the CDR3 is 13 residues. Healthy bone marrow donors formed the donor group. The rearrangement links TRBV7-8 to TRBJ2-7; 8 bases map to TRBD2. The sequencing sample was made of PBMCs. The receptor was derived from a woman aged 45 to 65 in good health and CMV-seronegative. The CDR3 reads CASSRGRLNEQYV. The CDR3 DNA follows: TGTGCCAGCAGTCGCGGGAGGCTGAACGAGCAGTACGTC.